The rows below give T cell receptor beta chains drawn from one sample of a study of blood T cell repertoires in COVID-19. Libraries were prepared by immunoSEQ multiplex PCR; TCRdb keeps only in-frame clonotypes and omits some of them. The sample consists of 85,000 to 100,000 clones, 90% of them appearing once. What was sequenced was peripheral blood. All receptors derive from a man aged 55 to 70 with acute or convalescent COVID-19. Both conserved end residues are part of each CDR3. D genes are given only for firm matches. Only part of the rows carry a size: once, few, many, or a class if the clone is expanded.

>.|TRBJ1-2|TRBV7-9|TRBD1
CASSLGDRGGYTF
TGTGCCAGCAGCTTGGGGGACAGGGGAGGCTACACCTTC
>.|TRBJ1-4|TRBV30|TRBD1
CAWSVLGTASTNEKLFF
TGTGCCTGGAGTGTTTTAGGGACAGCTTCAACTAATGAAAAACTGTTTTTT
>.|TRBJ2-2|TRBV10-3|TRBD2
CATSQRENTGELFF
TGTGCCACTTCACAGCGGGAGAACACCGGGGAGCTGTTTTTT
>.|TRBJ2-1|TRBV19|TRBD2
CASSSGLAGGNNEQFF
TGTGCCAGTAGCTCTGGACTAGCGGGGGGGAACAATGAGCAGTTCTTC
>.|TRBJ2-3|TRBV5-4|.
CASSSGLFRGADTQYF
TGTGCCAGCAGCTCCGGACTTTTCCGTGGAGCAGATACGCAGTATTTT
>.|TRBJ2-5|TRBV7-2|TRBD2
CASSRGGEETQYF
TGTGCCAGCAGCCGCGGGGGAGAAGAGACCCAGTACTTC
>.|TRBJ1-2|TRBV3-1/TRBV3-2|TRBD1
CASSPLGPGGWGYTF
TGTGCCAGCAGCCCATTAGGCCCAGGGGGCTGGGGCTACACCTTC
>.|TRBJ2-1|TRBV5-1|.
CASSQFPTARNEQFF
TGCGCCAGCAGCCAATTCCCGACAGCTCGCAATGAGCAGTTCTTC
>.|TRBJ1-1|TRBV2|.
CASSEGGGRGTEAFF
TGTGCCAGCAGTGAAGGGGGAGGGAGAGGGACTGAAGCTTTCTTT
>.|TRBJ2-2|TRBV9|TRBD1
CASSVGGTGGTGELFF
TGTGCCAGCAGCGTAGGAGGGACAGGGGGAACCGGGGAGCTGTTTTTT
>.|TRBJ2-3|TRBV5-1|TRBD2
CASHSGGATDTQYF
TGCGCCAGCCATAGCGGGGGGGCCACAGATACGCAGTATTTT
>.|TRBJ2-3|TRBV5-1|TRBD2
CASSLAGVPDTQYF
TGCGCCAGCAGCCTAGCGGGGGTCCCAGATACGCAGTATTTT
>.|TRBJ1-5|TRBV18|.
CASSPTDSNQPQHF
TGTGCCAGCTCACCGACTGATAGCAATCAGCCCCAGCATTTT
>.|TRBJ1-4|TRBV7-9|.
CASSRVTNEKLFF
TGTGCCAGCAGCCGCGTGACTAATGAAAAACTGTTTTTT
>.|TRBJ1-6|TRBV3-1/TRBV3-2|TRBD1
CASSLNRGSPLHF
TGTGCCAGCAGCCTCAACAGGGGTTCACCCCTCCACTTT
>.|TRBJ1-1|TRBV5-1|.
CASRFDRGPAGYTEAFF
TGCGCCAGCAGGTTCGACAGAGGACCCGCGGGGTACACTGAAGCTTTCTTT
>.|TRBJ2-1|TRBV9|.
CASSQAASSYNEQFF
TGTGCCAGCAGCCAAGCGGCCAGCTCCTACAATGAGCAGTTCTTC
>.|TRBJ2-2|TRBV5-1|.
CASSLDPRANTGELFF
TGCGCCAGCAGCTTGGATCCCAGGGCGAACACCGGGGAGCTGTTTTTT
>.|TRBJ1-6|TRBV5-8|TRBD1
CASSSTGSAHSPLHF
TGTGCCAGCAGCTCGACAGGGTCAGCTCATTCACCCCTCCACTTT
>.|TRBJ1-2|TRBV21-1|.
CASSNTVNYGYTF
TGTGCCAGCAGCAACACAGTGAACTATGGCTACACCTTC
>.|TRBJ2-4|TRBV18|.
CASSPPASSNIQYF
TGTGCCAGCTCACCACCGGCCAGTTCGAACATTCAGTACTTC
>.|TRBJ1-2|TRBV4-2|TRBD1
CASSQGQGFNYGYTF
TGTGCCAGCAGCCAAGGACAGGGCTTTAACTATGGCTACACCTTC
>.|TRBJ2-2|TRBV5-6|.
CASSWEWTANTGELFF
TGTGCCAGCAGCTGGGAGTGGACGGCGAACACCGGGGAGCTGTTTTTT
>once|TRBJ1-2|TRBV2|.
CASRRDASNYGYTF
TGTGCCAGCAGGCGGGACGCGAGTAACTATGGCTACACCTTC
>.|TRBJ2-2|TRBV19|.
CASTRSETGELFF
TGTGCCAGTACCCGTAGCGAGACCGGGGAGCTGTTTTTT
>once|TRBJ1-2|TRBV5-6|TRBD1
CASTIRGTGLNYGYTF
TGTGCCAGCACCATTCGAGGGACAGGTTTAAACTATGGCTACACCTTC
>.|TRBJ2-3|TRBV5-1|.
CASSPIQTSSTDTQYF
TGCGCCAGCAGCCCTATACAAACTAGCAGCACAGATACGCAGTATTTT
>.|TRBJ1-3|TRBV18|TRBD1
CASSLYPGQLSSGNTIYF
TGTGCCAGCTCATTATACCCGGGACAGTTGAGCTCTGGAAACACCATATATTTT
>.|TRBJ1-1|TRBV19|.
CASKKGPVEAFF
TGTGCCAGTAAAAAGGGGCCCGTTGAAGCTTTCTTT
>.|TRBJ1-2|TRBV18|TRBD1
CASSPRTGATYGYTF
TGTGCCAGCTCACCGAGGACAGGGGCTACCTATGGCTACACCTTC
>.|TRBJ2-2|TRBV5-1|TRBD1
CASSSDREGGELFF
TGCGCCAGCAGTTCGGACAGGGAAGGCGGGGAGCTGTTTTTT
>.|TRBJ1-4|TRBV18|TRBD1
CASSRGGQANEKLFF
TGTGCCAGCTCACGTGGGGGACAGGCTAATGAAAAACTGTTTTTT
>.|TRBJ1-1|TRBV5-1|.
CASSFSGGEVTEAFF
TGCGCCAGCAGCTTCTCCGGGGGAGAAGTCACTGAAGCTTTCTTT
>.|TRBJ1-1|TRBV3-1/TRBV3-2|.
CASSNPRGTEAFF
TGTGCCAGCAGCAACCCCAGGGGAACTGAAGCTTTCTTT
>few|TRBJ2-4|TRBV15|TRBD1
CATSTGGPQYF
TGTGCCACCAGCACAGGGGGCCCTCAGTACTTC
>.|TRBJ1-1|TRBV5-5|.
CASSSLSGLNTEAFF
TGTGCCAGCAGCTCCCTGTCGGGGTTAAACACTGAAGCTTTCTTT
>.|TRBJ1-1|TRBV4-2|.
CASSQGTEGEAFF
TGTGCCAGCAGCCAAGGGACTGAGGGTGAAGCTTTCTTT